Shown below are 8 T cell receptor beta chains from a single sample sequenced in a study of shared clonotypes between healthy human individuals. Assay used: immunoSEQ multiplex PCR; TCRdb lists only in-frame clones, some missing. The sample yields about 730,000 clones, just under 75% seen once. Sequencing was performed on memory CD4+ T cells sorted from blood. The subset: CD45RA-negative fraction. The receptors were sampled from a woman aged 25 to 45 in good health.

Written as DNA, the CDR3 is TGTGCCAGCAGCTTAGGAGACGGAAATGAGCAGTTCTTC. This gives the protein CASSLGDGNEQFF. The gene calls are TRBV7-2 and TRBJ2-1; D gene uncertain. The CDR3 loop spans 13 amino acids. CDR1 and CDR2 from the germline V gene are SGHTA and FQGNSA. Trimming cost V 1 base and J 7 bases, with 8 bases left between them.

This chain's CDR3 is CASSLTWPATNEKLFF. In nucleotides, the CDR3 is TGCGCCAGCAGCTTGACATGGCCCGCAACTAATGAAAAACTGTTTTTT. The genes are TRBV5-1 and TRBJ1-4; D is undetermined. Germline values: CDR1 SGHRS, CDR2 YFSETQ. The CDR3 is made up of 16 amino acids. Trimming shortened V by 1 base and J by 0 bases, and 10 bases separated the two germline ends.

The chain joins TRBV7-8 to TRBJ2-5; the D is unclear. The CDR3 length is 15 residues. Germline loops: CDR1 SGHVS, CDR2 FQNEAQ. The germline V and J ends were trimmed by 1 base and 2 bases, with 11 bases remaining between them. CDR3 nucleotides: TGTGCCAGCAGCTTAGGTTCTGGGTATCAAGAGACCCAGTACTTC. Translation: CASSLGSGYQETQYF.

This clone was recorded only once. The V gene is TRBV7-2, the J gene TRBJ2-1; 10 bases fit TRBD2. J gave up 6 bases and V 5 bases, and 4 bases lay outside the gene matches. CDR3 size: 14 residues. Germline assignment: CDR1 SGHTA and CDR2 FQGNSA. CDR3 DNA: TGTGCCAGCAGCCTTAGCGGGAGGATCAATGAGCAGTTCTTC. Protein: CASSLSGRINEQFF.

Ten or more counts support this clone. CDR3 DNA: TGTGCCAGTAGTATCCGGGATACTAATGAAAAACTGTTTTTT. The encoded protein is CASSIRDTNEKLFF. The chain combines TRBV19 with TRBJ1-4; no definite D call. The CDR3 loop spans 14 amino acids. The germline V gene encodes CDR1 LNHDA and CDR2 SQIVND (reference sequence). V gave up 3 bases and J gave up 2 bases, with 7 bases separating them.

This chain's CDR3 is CASSPKWGNTEAFF. Written as DNA, the CDR3 is TGTGCCAGCAGCCCAAAGTGGGGGAACACTGAAGCTTTCTTT. The chain combines TRBV13 with TRBJ1-1; D unclear. Germline CDR1 is PRHDT and CDR2 is FYEKMQ (reference sequence). This CDR3 is built from 14 residues. Between the trimmed V and J ends, which lost 5 bases and 1 base, there was a span of 11 bases.

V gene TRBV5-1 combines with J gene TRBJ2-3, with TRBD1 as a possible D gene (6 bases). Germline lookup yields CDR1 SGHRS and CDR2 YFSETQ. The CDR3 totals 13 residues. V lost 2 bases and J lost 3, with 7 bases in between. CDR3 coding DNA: TGCGCCAGCAGCTTTCAGGGGACAGATACGCAGTATTTT. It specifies CASSFQGTDTQYF.

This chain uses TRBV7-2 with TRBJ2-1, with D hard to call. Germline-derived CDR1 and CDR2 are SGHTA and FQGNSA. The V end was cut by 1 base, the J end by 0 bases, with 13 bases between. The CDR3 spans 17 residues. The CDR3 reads CASSLVLAIYSYNEQFF. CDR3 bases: TGTGCCAGCAGCTTAGTATTGGCGATTTACTCCTACAATGAGCAGTTCTTC.